This entry lists 15 T cell receptor beta chains sequenced from one sample in a study of T cells in Graves' hyperthyroidism and ophthalmopathy. The CDR3 regions of TCR beta were amplified from RNA transcripts. During a first-round RT-PCR of the TCR CDR3, the HTBI primer set was used. TCRdb re-analysed the multiplex PCR reads in MiXCR, keeping a single row per CDR3 protein. There are over 300,000 distinct CDR3 sequences in the sample; roughly 13% occur only once, and 34% lies in the top ten. Sequencing was carried out using blood. The source is a middle-aged woman with Graves' ophthalmopathy.

This clonotype was seen at least ten times. The V call is TRBV11-2, the J call TRBJ2-7, with 8 bases that match TRBD2. CDR3 length: 15 residues. Germline V gives CDR1 SGHAT, CDR2 FQNNGV. Trimming took 1 base from V and 6 from J; bases not matched to a gene: 8. The CDR3 spells CASSLAGGPYIEQYF. The CDR3 DNA sequence: TGTGCCAGCAGCTTAGCGGGAGGGCCCTACATCGAGCAGTACTTC. Full variable domain (outside the CDR3, taken from reference TRBV11-2 and TRBJ2-7): EAGVAQSPRYKIIEKRQSVAFWCNPISGHATLYWYQQILGQGPKLLIQFQNNGVVDDSQLPKDRFSAERLKGVDSTLKIQPAKLEDSAVYLCASSLAGGPYIEQYFGPGTRLTVT.

This clonotype was counted ten times or more. The rearrangement joins TRBV24-1 to TRBJ1-2; D remains ambiguous. The CDR3 has 15 amino acids. V was shortened by 3 bases and J by 4 bases, with 14 bases between the two germline ends. Germline loops: CDR1 KGHDR, CDR2 SFDVKD. CDR3: CATSDTTTAVYGYTF. DNA of the CDR3: TGTGCCACCAGTGATACTACGACGGCCGTCTATGGCTACACCTTC.

This clonotype occurred many times. DNA for the CDR3: TGCAGTGCTAGAGCCGGGTTCCAGCCCCAGCATTTT. Its protein product is CSARAGFQPQHF. V is TRBV20-1 and J is TRBJ1-5; unclear D gene. The CDR3 is 12 residues long. V lost 1 base to trimming and J lost 7 bases, with 8 bases between them. CDR1 is DFQATT and CDR2 is SNEGSKA in the germline V gene (reference sequence).

The chain uses TRBV20-1 and TRBJ2-7; maybe TRBD1 (6 bases). CDR1 DFQATT and CDR2 SNEGSKA come from the germline V gene (reference sequence). The CDR3 contains 17 residues. V shed 0 bases and J shed 0 bases, with 18 bases lying between them. CDR3 nucleotides: TGCAGTGCTAGAGATTTTCTGGGACGGGACATCTCCTACGAGCAGTACTTC. Residues: CSARDFLGRDISYEQYF.

This clonotype was picked up many times. V and J are TRBV28 and TRBJ2-1; D ambiguous. In germline, CDR1 is MDHEN, CDR2 SYDVKM. The CDR3 runs to 14 residues. V was pared by 3 bases and J by 3 bases, with 9 bases between. DNA for the CDR3: TGTGCCAGCAGTTTGCTTCTGGTCTACAATGAGCAGTTCTTC. It is translated as CASSLLLVYNEQFF.

This clonotype has ten or more counts. This chain links TRBV6-6 with TRBJ1-5; D remains unclear. Germline V gene data show CDR1 as MNHNY and CDR2 as SVGAGI (reference sequence). The length of the CDR3 is 12 residues. V was shortened by 2 bases and J by 6 bases, with 5 bases between the two germline ends. CDR3 protein: CASSYPSQPQHF. CDR3 sequence (DNA): TGTGCCAGCAGTTACCCGAGTCAGCCCCAGCATTTT.

This clonotype was observed a few times. V usage is TRBV19 and J usage is TRBJ2-3; TRBD2 agrees at 9 bases. Germline V gene sequence: CDR1 LNHDA, CDR2 SQIVND (reference sequence). The V gene end was trimmed by 5 bases and the J gene end by 3 bases; junction bases not matched to a gene: 9. This CDR3 has 16 amino acids. CDR3: CASSPRSGSPTDTQYF. CDR3 DNA: TGTGCCAGTAGTCCACGTAGCGGGAGTCCGACAGATACGCAGTATTTT.

V gene TRBV11-2 combines with J gene TRBJ2-2; the match to TRBD2 covers 7 bases. Germline V lookup: CDR1 SGHAT, CDR2 FQNNGV. V dropped 1 base and J dropped 4; count of bases not matched to a gene: 6. The CDR3 contains 16 residues. CDR3 sequence reads: CASSLVAGDLTGELFF. The CDR3 DNA reads as TGTGCCAGCAGCTTAGTCGCGGGGGACCTCACCGGGGAGCTGTTTTTT. The variable domain in full, completed from reference TRBV11-2 and TRBJ2-2, reads EAGVAQSPRYKIIEKRQSVAFWCNPISGHATLYWYQQILGQGPKLLIQFQNNGVVDDSQLPKDRFSAERLKGVDSTLKIQPAKLEDSAVYLCASSLVAGDLTGELFFGEGSRLTVL.

The V gene is TRBV19, the J gene TRBJ1-1; TRBD1 agrees at 11 bases. J was trimmed by 9 bases and V by 4 bases; bases with no gene match: 4. The length of the CDR3 is 13 residues. Germline CDR1 LNHDA, CDR2 SQIVND (reference sequence). The CDR3 spells CASSNGQGAKAFF. The CDR3 DNA is TGTGCCAGTAGTAATGGACAGGGGGCCAAAGCTTTCTTT.

There are a few counts of this clonotype. This chain joins TRBV4-1 and TRBJ2-5; 7 bases line up with TRBD2. The CDR3 is 13 residues long. V was pared by 4 bases and J by 8 bases, with 7 bases of the junction left unmatched. CDR1 and CDR2 from the germline V gene are MGHRA and YSYEKL. The CDR3 is CASSLGTMSTQYF. The CDR3 DNA follows: TGCGCCAGCAGCCTCGGGACTATGTCTACCCAGTACTTC.

This clonotype was detected a few times. The chain carries TRBV30 and TRBJ1-5; D perhaps matches TRBD1 (6 bases). The CDR3 sequence is 13 residues long. Germline V gene lookup returns CDR1 GTSNPN and CDR2 SVGIG (reference sequence). Deletions cut 2 bases from V and 9 bases from J, with 14 bases between. The CDR3 loop reads CAWSTRGPGPQHF. CDR3 bases: TGTGCCTGGAGTACCAGGGGCCCGGGGCCCCAGCATTTT.

This clonotype appeared a few times. This chain joins TRBV10-3 and TRBJ1-2; no reliable D call. The length of the CDR3 is 15 residues. The V end was cut by 0 bases, the J end by 0 bases, with 8 bases between. Germline V gene lookup returns CDR1 ENHRY and CDR2 SYGVKD. The CDR3 region is CAISESQGTNYGYTF. The CDR3 bases are TGTGCCATCAGTGAGTCTCAAGGAACTAACTATGGCTACACCTTC.

This clonotype was detected many times. The J gene is TRBJ2-7, the V gene TRBV29-1, with 8 bases fitting TRBD1. Per the germline V gene, CDR1 is SQVTM and CDR2 is ANQGSEA. This CDR3 has 12 residues. With V trimmed by 3 bases and J by 2 bases, 0 bases remained unmatched. CDR3 residues: CSVEGQAYEQYF. The CDR3 nucleotides are TGCAGCGTTGAGGGACAGGCCTACGAGCAGTACTTC.

This clonotype came up many times. The chain couples TRBV11-3 to TRBJ2-7; 12 bases match TRBD1. The V gene's germline CDR1 is SGHNT and CDR2 YENEEA. There are 15 residues in the CDR3. The V and J ends lost 0 bases and 7 bases, in that order; junction bases with no gene match: 4. CDR3 coding DNA: TGTGCCAGCAGCTTAGATGGGACAGGGGGCGATGAGCAGTACTTC. Its translation: CASSLDGTGGDEQYF.

About this clonotype itself: A much larger clone differs by one base, so this may be a read error. This sequence joins TRBV20-1 and TRBJ2-1, with D possibly matching TRBD2 (5 bases). The last part of the DNA fits TRBJ2-7 better; the J call may be wrong. This CDR3 is 16 amino acids long. Germline assignment: CDR1 DFQATT and CDR2 SNEGSKA (reference sequence). The CDR3 nucleotides read TGCAGTGCTTTACTCCGGGGTTTTAGCTCCTACAATGAGCAGTACTTC. It codes for CSALLRGFSSYNEQYF.